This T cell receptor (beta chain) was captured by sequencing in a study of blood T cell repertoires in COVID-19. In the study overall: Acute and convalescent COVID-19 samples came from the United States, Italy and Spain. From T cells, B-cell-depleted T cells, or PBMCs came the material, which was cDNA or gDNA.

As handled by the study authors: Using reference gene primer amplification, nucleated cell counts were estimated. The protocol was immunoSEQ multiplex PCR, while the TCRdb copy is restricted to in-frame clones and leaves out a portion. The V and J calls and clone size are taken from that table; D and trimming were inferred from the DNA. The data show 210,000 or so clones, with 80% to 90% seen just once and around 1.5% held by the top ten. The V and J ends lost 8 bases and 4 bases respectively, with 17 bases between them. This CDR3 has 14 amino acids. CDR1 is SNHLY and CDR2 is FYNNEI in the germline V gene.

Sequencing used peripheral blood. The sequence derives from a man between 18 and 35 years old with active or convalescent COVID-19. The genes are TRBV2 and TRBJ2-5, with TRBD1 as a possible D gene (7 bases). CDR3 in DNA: TGTGCCAGCGGAGGGGGCAGGGTGGGAGAGACCCAGTACTTC. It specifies CASGGGRVGETQYF.